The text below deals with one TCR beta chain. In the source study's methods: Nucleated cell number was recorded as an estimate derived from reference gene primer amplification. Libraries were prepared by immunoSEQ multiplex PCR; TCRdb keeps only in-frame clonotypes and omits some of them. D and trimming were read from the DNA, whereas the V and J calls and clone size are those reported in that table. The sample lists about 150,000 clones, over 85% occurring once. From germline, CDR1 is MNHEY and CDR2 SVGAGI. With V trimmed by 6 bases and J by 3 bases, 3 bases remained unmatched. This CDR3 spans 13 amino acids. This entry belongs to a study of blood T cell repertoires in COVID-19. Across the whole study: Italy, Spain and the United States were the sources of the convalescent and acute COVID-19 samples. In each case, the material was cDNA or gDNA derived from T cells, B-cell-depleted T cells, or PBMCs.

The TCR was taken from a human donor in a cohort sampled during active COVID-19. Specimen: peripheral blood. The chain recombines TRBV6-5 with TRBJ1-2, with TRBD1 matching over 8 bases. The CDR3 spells CASSAQGDYGYTF. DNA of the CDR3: TGTGCCAGCAGCGCACAGGGGGACTATGGCTACACCTTC.